One sample yielded the 25 T cell receptor beta chains listed below, sequenced in a study of T cell responses to AZD1222 COVID-19 vaccine (dated by TCRdb to the early 2020s). Sample time point, as interpreted from the label and publication: baseline before first vaccination. Libraries were built with the immunoSEQ multiplex PCR assay. Here the immuneACCESS table is served through TCRdb, limited to in-frame sequences with V and J called. Missing clones are a known gap in these copies; in checked studies unresolved V genes cover under half, and the rest lacks a known reason. The sample table lists over 150,000 clones, 85% to 90% of them with a count of one. The ten largest clones represent around 5.8% of the sample. Sequencing used peripheral blood, obtained on day 0 of AZD1222 vaccination. These receptors all come from an adult in good health.

This clone has only one observation. The chain uses TRBV5-1 and TRBJ1-2; D unresolved. The CDR3 length is 16 residues. The germline gives CDR1 SGHRS, CDR2 YFSETQ. V was cut by 4 bases and J by 0 bases, with 16 bases left in between. CDR3 loop: CASSPPWPAANYGYTF. CDR3 DNA: TGCGCCAGCAGCCCGCCATGGCCCGCAGCTAACTATGGCTACACCTTC.

The chain links TRBV14 to TRBJ2-1; 13 bases are a match to TRBD2. Germline trimming cut 0 bases from V and 7 bases from J; bases unmatched to any gene: 6. CDR1 is SGHDN, CDR2 FVKESK, per germline. CDR3 length equals 17 residues. In nucleotides, the CDR3 is TGTGCCAGCAGCCAAGACGAACGGACTAGCGGGAGTAATGAGCAGTTCTTC. Translation gives CASSQDERTSGSNEQFF.

V gene TRBV2 combines with J gene TRBJ2-6; TRBD1 might be the D (5 bases). Trimming took off 4 bases at V and 0 bases at J, with 10 bases between the two ends. The CDR3 sequence is 16 residues long. Germline loops: CDR1 SNHLY, CDR2 FYNNEI. The CDR3 here is CASSVQGNSGANVLTF. The DNA of the CDR3 is TGTGCCAGCAGTGTCCAGGGAAACTCTGGGGCCAACGTCCTGACTTTC.

The chain employs TRBV27 and TRBJ1-1, with D maybe TRBD1 (6 bases). The CDR3 runs to 15 residues. Looked up from germline, CDR1 is MNHEY and CDR2 is SMNVEV (reference sequence). V lost 4 bases and J lost 0, with 12 bases in between. CDR3 sequence: CASSSWQGMNTEAFF. DNA of the CDR3: TGTGCCAGCAGTTCGTGGCAGGGGATGAACACTGAAGCTTTCTTT.

The sample holds one count of this clone. The gene calls are TRBV27 and TRBJ2-7; 9 bases align to TRBD1. This CDR3 comprises 18 residues. Germline-derived CDR1 and CDR2 are MNHEY and SMNVEV (reference sequence). With 3 bases clipped from V and 3 bases from J, the junction kept 15 bases outside the gene matches. CDR3 loop: CASSFNAPGQGRSYEQYF. CDR3 nucleotides: TGTGCCAGCAGTTTTAATGCACCGGGACAGGGCCGAAGCTACGAGCAGTACTTC.

The chain employs TRBV7-9 and TRBJ2-2, with TRBD2 matching over 7 bases. In germline, CDR1 is SEHNR, CDR2 FQNEAQ (reference sequence). With 11 bases clipped from V and 6 bases from J, the junction kept 12 bases outside the gene matches. The CDR3 length is 14 residues. The chain's CDR3 is CAGNGLVNSGELFF. CDR3 DNA: TGTGCCGGCAATGGACTAGTGAATTCCGGGGAGCTGTTTTTT.

This chain links TRBV3-1 (or the pseudogene TRBV3-2) with TRBJ1-2; no definite D call. Trimming took 1 base from V and 7 from J, leaving 13 bases between them. CDR1 is LGHDT, CDR2 YNNKEL, per germline (reference sequence). The CDR3 has 14 amino acids. This chain's CDR3 is CASSQAGRVGGYTF. CDR3 nucleotides: TGTGCCAGCAGCCAAGCGGGAAGGGTCGGTGGCTACACCTTC.

The rearrangement joins TRBV28 to TRBJ2-2, with 7 bases identical to TRBD1. The CDR3 consists of 14 residues. The ends lost 10 bases at V and 0 bases at J; junction bases unmatched: 5. Germline CDR1 MDHEN, CDR2 SYDVKM. CDR3 protein: CATLGTANTGELFF. CDR3 bases: TGTGCCACCCTGGGGACAGCGAACACCGGGGAGCTGTTTTTT.

The chain joins TRBV30 to TRBJ2-5; a weak D match, TRBD1 (6 bases). This CDR3 is 11 amino acids long. Between the trimmed V and J ends, which lost 7 bases and 7 bases, there was a span of 13 bases. The germline V gene encodes CDR1 GTSNPN and CDR2 SVGIG (reference sequence). The CDR3 sequence is CASTGPGTQYF. The CDR3 DNA sequence: TGTGCCTCGACAGGTCCGGGGACCCAGTACTTC.

The chain's CDR3 is CASSPRQGGGSNQPQHF. The CDR3 bases are TGTGCCAGCAGTCCGAGACAGGGTGGGGGTTCCAATCAGCCCCAGCATTTT. The chain couples TRBV6-6 to TRBJ1-5, with 7 bases lining up with TRBD1. This CDR3 has 17 residues. Germline V gives CDR1 MNHNY, CDR2 SVGAGI (reference sequence). J lost 3 bases, V lost 5 bases, and 13 bases had no gene match.

The genes are TRBV7-8 and TRBJ1-1, with a possible D match to TRBD1 (5 bases). The CDR3 totals 14 residues. Per germline, CDR1 SGHVS and CDR2 FQNEAQ. V lost 6 bases and J lost 1, with 12 bases in between. The CDR3 sequence is CASSLGRGNTEAFF. The CDR3 nucleotides read TGTGCCAGCAGTTTGGGACGGGGGAACACTGAAGCTTTCTTT.

This clone has only one observation. The genes are TRBV5-5 and TRBJ1-3; the D gene is possibly TRBD1 (6 bases). Germline V gene lookup returns CDR1 SGHKS and CDR2 YYEKEE (reference sequence). V lost 7 bases and J lost 2, with 16 bases in between. The CDR3 is made up of 15 amino acids. The DNA of the CDR3 is TGTGCCAGCGGGAGGGCGGGGGCGCCTGGAAACACCATATATTTT. Its translation: CASGRAGAPGNTIYF.

The chain employs TRBV23-1 and TRBJ2-7; D may be TRBD2 (5 bases). Being an ORF, TRBV23-1 has a function that is uncertain. CDR3 length: 13 amino acids. V was shortened by 4 bases and J by 3 bases, with 10 bases between the two germline ends. CDR3 region: CASSRTPNYEQYF. The CDR3 nucleotides read TGCGCCAGCAGTCGGACTCCTAACTACGAGCAGTACTTC.

V and J are TRBV15 and TRBJ2-7, with D unresolved. Between the trimmed V and J ends, which lost 0 bases and 2 bases, there was a span of 11 bases. The CDR3 length is 15 residues. Germline CDR1 is LNHNV and CDR2 is YYDKDF (reference sequence). The CDR3 DNA is TGTGCCACCAGCAGAGAGGCCAACAGAGCCTACGAGCAGTACTTC. It translates to CATSREANRAYEQYF.

The chain uses TRBV7-9 and TRBJ1-2; 9 nucleotides agree with TRBD1. Germline V lookup: CDR1 SEHNR, CDR2 FQNEAQ (reference sequence). CDR3 size: 14 residues. The V gene end was trimmed by 3 bases and the J gene end by 6 bases; junction bases not matched to a gene: 5. DNA of the CDR3: TGTGCCAGCAGCTTGGGGACAGGGTCGAATGGCTACACCTTC. Translated: CASSLGTGSNGYTF.

In this sample, this clone turned up a few times. This rearrangement joins TRBV7-2 to TRBJ1-4, with TRBD1 identical over 10 bases. Per germline, CDR1 SGHTA and CDR2 FQGNSA. CDR3 length: 17 amino acids. V dropped 5 bases and J dropped 1; count of bases not matched to a gene: 7. The CDR3 protein is CASSARTGGITNEKLFF. CDR3 coding DNA: TGTGCCAGCAGCGCCCGGACAGGGGGAATAACTAATGAAAAACTGTTTTTT.

The chain couples TRBV7-2 to TRBJ2-5, with 9 bases fitting TRBD2. V was clipped by 4 bases and J by 1 base; unmatched bases: 10. The CDR3 contains 17 residues. CDR1 and CDR2 (germline): SGHTA, FQGNSA. The CDR3 is CASSSLLRGLAQETQYF. Written as DNA, the CDR3 is TGTGCCAGCAGCTCTTTACTCCGGGGACTAGCCCAAGAGACCCAGTACTTC.

This chain joins TRBV9 and TRBJ2-1, with D unclear. The CDR3 totals 13 residues. The germline gives CDR1 SGDLS, CDR2 YYNGEE. V was shortened by 0 bases and J by 4 bases, with 5 bases between the two germline ends. Written as DNA, the CDR3 is TGTGCCAGCAGCGTAGCGGCGTACAATGAGCAGTTCTTC. Amino acid sequence: CASSVAAYNEQFF. Full variable domain (rest looked up from reference TRBV9 and TRBJ2-1): DSGVTQTPKHLITATGQRVTLRCSPRSGDLSVYWYQQSLDQGLQFLIQYYNGEERAKGNILERFSAQQFPDLHSELNLSSLELGDSALYFCASSVAAYNEQFFGPGTRLTVL.

The genes are TRBV28 and TRBJ1-3; 7 nucleotides line up with TRBD1. V trimming: 5 bases; J trimming: 4 bases; junction bases outside the gene matches: 8. This CDR3 is built from 15 residues. Germline values: CDR1 MDHEN, CDR2 SYDVKM. CDR3 region: CASSPNRGVGNTIYF. The CDR3 DNA sequence: TGTGCCAGCAGTCCGAACAGGGGTGTAGGAAACACCATATATTTT.

This sequence joins TRBV18 and TRBJ1-6; 7 bases align to TRBD1. The CDR3 sequence is 16 residues long. V dropped 5 bases and J dropped 7; count of bases not matched to a gene: 11. Germline values: CDR1 KGHSH, CDR2 LQKENI. DNA of the CDR3: TGTGCCAGCTCAGCTACCGTGGGGACAGAGAATTCACCCCTCCACTTT. Protein product: CASSATVGTENSPLHF.

A single count supports this clone. The chain joins TRBV9 to TRBJ1-1; D perhaps matches TRBD1 (6 bases). The CDR3 runs to 13 residues. Germline CDR1 reads SGDLS; CDR2 reads YYNGEE. Between the trimmed V and J ends, which lost 4 bases and 6 bases, there was a span of 13 bases. The CDR3 DNA sequence: TGTGCCAGCAGCAGAACAGGGTTGGCTGAAGCTTTCTTT. Translating gives CASSRTGLAEAFF.

V is TRBV7-9 and J is TRBJ1-2, with TRBD1 identical over 7 bases. The CDR3 is made up of 13 amino acids. The V gene end was trimmed by 5 bases and the J gene end by 6 bases; junction bases not matched to a gene: 6. Germline CDR1 reads SEHNR; CDR2 reads FQNEAQ (reference sequence). CDR3 bases: TGTGCCAGCAGCATGACAGGGCCGGATGGCTACACCTTC. This codes for CASSMTGPDGYTF.

This chain connects TRBV12-3 or TRBV12-4 to TRBJ1-2, with D unclear. Trimming took 5 bases from V and 3 from J, leaving 10 bases between them. This CDR3 comprises 13 residues. The CDR3: CASSPRTDYGYTF. The CDR3 DNA reads as TGTGCCAGCAGTCCCCGGACGGACTATGGCTACACCTTC.

CDR3 DNA sequence: TGTGCCAGCGACCGGGACAGGGTCGAGCCCCAGCATTTT. Translated, it gives CASDRDRVEPQHF. The V call is TRBV2, the J call TRBJ1-5, with TRBD1 matching 9 bases. This CDR3 comprises 13 residues. After removal of 8 bases from V and 8 bases from J, the junction contained 7 bases not matched to a gene. The germline gives CDR1 SNHLY, CDR2 FYNNEI.

This clone has just one count. V is TRBV28 and J is TRBJ1-2; 7 bases are shared with TRBD1. Germline loops: CDR1 MDHEN, CDR2 SYDVKM. Germline trimming cut 3 bases from V and 8 bases from J; bases unmatched to any gene: 3. The CDR3 totals 12 residues. CDR3 sequence (DNA): TGTGCCAGCAGTTTGATGGACAGGGGCTACACCTTC. Residues: CASSLMDRGYTF.